This TCR beta chain was identified in a study of shared clonotypes between healthy human individuals. Per the authors' pipeline: Filtering of immunoSEQ junctional sequences could not match full-length read filtering. This table comes from immunoSEQ multiplex PCR, and its TCRdb copy is limited to in-frame clones, with some not included. The V and J calls and clone size were taken over from that table, and D and trimming were inferred from the DNA. The profile shows 600,000 to 750,000 clones, around 91% of them singletons. Worth noting for this clone: Its antigen is still unknown.

The CDR3 sequence is 13 residues long. Losses at the gene ends were 5 bases for V and 0 bases for J; bases not matched to a gene: 1. The germline gives CDR1 LNHDA, CDR2 SQIVND (reference sequence). Study-level findings and limits: Generation probabilities were higher for clonotypes shared across all four sorted-subset donors than for unshared ones. Estimated clonotype richness was generally higher in naive than memory subsets.

Healthy HIV-negative adults without recent acute infections or vaccinations served as donors. The material sequenced was memory CD8+ T cells from PBMCs. Described subset: CD45RO+ cells pooled with CCR7-negative TemRA cells. The sequence was collected from a man in his late teens or twenties in good health. Some clones in this sample may be carry-over from other donors' samples. The chain uses TRBV19 and TRBJ2-7, with 7 bases that match TRBD1. The CDR3 nucleotides read TGTGCCAGTAGTGGGACAGACTCCTACGAGCAGTACTTC. The encoded protein is CASSGTDSYEQYF.